The source of this T cell receptor (beta chain) is a study of cytomegalovirus exposure and HLA in healthy donors (dated by TCRdb to the late 2010s). General notes on the study: A later analysis indicated that the 120 validation repertoires were generated on the platform also employed for the 670 or so repertoires of the first cohort. The study was designed to test whether signatures of past pathogen exposure could be identified by cataloging public T cell receptors. To predict cytomegalovirus infection status, the study combined high-throughput TCR immunosequencing, statistical association of individual TCRs with disease status, and machine learning. In addition to the first cohort of about 650 subjects, a separate validation cohort of 100 to 150 different subjects was used.

Receptors were amplified or captured by the immunoSEQ multiplex PCR assay. From the authors' description of their analysis: A statistical classification framework was built to diagnose cytomegalovirus status from the catalog of TCR beta chain sequences. TCRdb carries this immuneACCESS record with in-frame sequences only. Its versions omit some clonotypes, under half of them owing to an unresolved V gene in the studies checked, with the rest unexplained. V and J calls and clone size are those listed in that table; D and trimming were worked out from the DNA. This sample lists 150,000 to 200,000 clones; roughly 96% were detected once. The ten largest make up approximately 0.97% of the sample. Remarks on this clone: Its antigen is still unknown. Base qualities are not at hand, and no much larger clone is one base apart.

What the authors observed across the whole study: The authors suggested that the approach could potentially be generalized to other disease states and immunological phenotypes. The study gave a list of about 150 TCR beta chains associated with cytomegalovirus. In a later analysis, TCRs clustered in the first cohort were found to also tend to co-occur in the 110 or so validation repertoires, with 94% of cluster scores above 0. A few of the identified cytomegalovirus-associated TCR beta chains were confirmed in vitro to be specific for cytomegalovirus antigens. A later analysis lacked HLA typing for the validation cohort, so it scored co-occurrence in that cohort across all 130 or so repertoires. Cytomegalovirus status was reported to be diagnosed by the classifier with high specificity and sensitivity in both the original and validation cohorts. Most TCR sequences were observed very rarely across donors, whereas some public TCRs were present in many individuals.

The junction shows trimming of 3 bases on V and 2 bases on J, plus 8 bases between the germline ends. Inclusive of the bounding cysteine and phenylalanine, the CDR3 is 12 residues long. CDR3 DNA is the only sequence kept; it has 36 bases, read in frame from the first base. From a lookup of the germline V gene, CDR1 and CDR2 are SQVTM and ANQGSEA. The donors were included in the validation cohort of over a hundred subjects, a group kept apart from the approximately 700-subject first cohort. The material sequenced was PBMCs. The clonotype was recovered from a young woman in good health and CMV-seronegative. The receptor chain draws on TRBV29-1 and TRBJ2-7; a weak D assignment points to TRBD1 (5 bases agree). The nucleotide sequence reads as follows: TGCAGCGTTGAGGCAGGGCCCTACGAGCAGTACTTC. The encoded protein is CSVEAGPYEQYF.